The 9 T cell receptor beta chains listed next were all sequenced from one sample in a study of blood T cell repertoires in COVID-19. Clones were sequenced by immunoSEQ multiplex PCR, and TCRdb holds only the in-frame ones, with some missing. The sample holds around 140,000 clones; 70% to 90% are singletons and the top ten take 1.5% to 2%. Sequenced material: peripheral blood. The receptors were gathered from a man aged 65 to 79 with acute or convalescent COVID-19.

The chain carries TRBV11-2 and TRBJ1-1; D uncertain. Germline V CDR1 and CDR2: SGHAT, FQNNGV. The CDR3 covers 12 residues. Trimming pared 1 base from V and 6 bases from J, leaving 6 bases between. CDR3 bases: TGTGCCAGCAGCTTAGGACTACCTGAAGCTTTCTTT. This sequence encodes CASSLGLPEAFF.

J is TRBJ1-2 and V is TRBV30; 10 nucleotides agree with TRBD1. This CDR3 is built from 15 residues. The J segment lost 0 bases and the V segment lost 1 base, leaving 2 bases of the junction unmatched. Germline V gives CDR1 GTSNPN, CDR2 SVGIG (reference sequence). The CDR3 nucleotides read TGTGCCTGGAGTGGGGACAGGGGAGCTAACTATGGCTACACCTTC. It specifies CAWSGDRGANYGYTF.

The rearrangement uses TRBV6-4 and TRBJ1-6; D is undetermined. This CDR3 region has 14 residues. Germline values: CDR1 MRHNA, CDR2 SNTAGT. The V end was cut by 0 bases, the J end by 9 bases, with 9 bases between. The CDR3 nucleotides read TGTGCCAGCAGTGACTCGAGTCGGGGTTCACCCCTCCACTTT. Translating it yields CASSDSSRGSPLHF.

This CDR3 reads CASSPQGLPYNEQFF. The CDR3 DNA sequence: TGTGCCAGTAGCCCACAGGGGCTCCCTTACAATGAGCAGTTCTTC. The V and J genes are TRBV19 and TRBJ2-1; TRBD1 matches at 7 bases. V was pared by 6 bases and J by 4 bases, with 9 bases of the junction left unmatched. This CDR3 has 15 amino acids. Germline V gives CDR1 LNHDA, CDR2 SQIVND (reference sequence).

The CDR3 loop reads CATSDRGSRDHYGYTF. The DNA for the CDR3 is TGTGCCACCAGTGATCGGGGGTCCAGGGACCACTATGGCTACACCTTC. V is TRBV24-1 and J is TRBJ1-2; possible D gene TRBD1, 5 bases. Germline V gives CDR1 KGHDR, CDR2 SFDVKD. V was pared by 3 bases and J by 3 bases, with 16 bases between. The CDR3 length is 16 residues.

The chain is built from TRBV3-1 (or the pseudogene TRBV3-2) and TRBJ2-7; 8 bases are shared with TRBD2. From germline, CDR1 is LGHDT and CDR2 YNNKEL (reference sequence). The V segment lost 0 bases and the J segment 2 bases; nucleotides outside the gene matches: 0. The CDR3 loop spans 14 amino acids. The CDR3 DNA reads TGTGCCAGCAGCCAAGAGCGGGGGGCCTACGAGCAGTACTTC. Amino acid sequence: CASSQERGAYEQYF.

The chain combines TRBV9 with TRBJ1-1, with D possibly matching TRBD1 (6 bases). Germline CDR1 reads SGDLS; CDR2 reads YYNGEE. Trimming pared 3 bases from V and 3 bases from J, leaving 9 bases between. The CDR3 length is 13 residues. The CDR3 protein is CASSEGQYTEAFF. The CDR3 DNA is TGTGCCAGCAGCGAAGGACAGTACACTGAAGCTTTCTTT.

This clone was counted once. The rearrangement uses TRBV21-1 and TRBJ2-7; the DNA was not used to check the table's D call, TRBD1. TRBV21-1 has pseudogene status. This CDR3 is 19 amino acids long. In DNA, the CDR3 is TGTGCCAGCAGCAAAGAAAAGGCCCGGACATCAAGCATTCTTTACGAGCAGTACTTC. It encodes CASSKEKARTSSILYEQYF.

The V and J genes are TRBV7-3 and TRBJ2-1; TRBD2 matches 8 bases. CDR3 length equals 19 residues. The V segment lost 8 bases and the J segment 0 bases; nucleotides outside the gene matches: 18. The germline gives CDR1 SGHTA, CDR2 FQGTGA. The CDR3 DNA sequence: TGTGCCAGCGCCGACCCCCGTCGGGGCGGGAGGTCCTCCTACAATGAGCAGTTCTTC. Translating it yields CASADPRRGGRSSYNEQFF.